This is a list of T cell receptor beta chains from one sample in a study of cytomegalovirus exposure and HLA in healthy donors. The assay was immunoSEQ multiplex PCR, and TCRdb's table has in-frame clones only and misses some. The profile shows roughly 98,000 clones, about 88% of them singletons. Specimen: PBMCs. The receptors here all came from a man between 18 and 35 years old in good health and CMV-seropositive. CDR3s include the opening cysteine and the closing phenylalanine or tryptophan. Each record gives: clone size, D gene, J gene, V gene, CDR3 protein, CDR3 DNA. D genes are given only for firm matches. Rows give clone size only sometimes, using once, few, many, or a class for an expanded clone.

abundance: -
d_gene: TRBD2
j_gene: TRBJ2-1
v_gene: TRBV7-3
CDR3aa: CASSLVLAGANEQFF
CDR3nt: TGTGCCAGCAGCTTAGTACTAGCGGGAGCCAATGAGCAGTTCTTC

abundance: once
d_gene: -
j_gene: TRBJ1-2
v_gene: TRBV6-5
CDR3aa: CASGFEQGWGYGYTF
CDR3nt: TGTGCCAGCGGATTCGAACAGGGTTGGGGCTATGGCTACACCTTC

abundance: -
d_gene: TRBD1
j_gene: TRBJ1-2
v_gene: TRBV19
CDR3aa: CASSPGTGVHGYTF
CDR3nt: TGTGCCAGTAGCCCCGGGACAGGGGTACATGGCTACACCTTC

abundance: -
d_gene: -
j_gene: TRBJ2-3
v_gene: TRBV5-4
CDR3aa: CASSLVGSTQGTDTQYF
CDR3nt: TGTGCCAGCAGCTTGGTGGGCTCGACGCAAGGCACAGATACGCAGTATTTT

abundance: -
d_gene: -
j_gene: TRBJ1-1
v_gene: TRBV5-6
CDR3aa: CASSFISGEAFF
CDR3nt: TGTGCCAGCAGCTTTATCAGTGGTGAAGCTTTCTTT

abundance: -
d_gene: TRBD2
j_gene: TRBJ2-1
v_gene: TRBV5-4
CDR3aa: CASSLLSGRAGPYNEQFF
CDR3nt: TGTGCCAGCAGCTTGTTGAGCGGGAGGGCAGGGCCCTACAATGAGCAGTTCTTC

abundance: -
d_gene: TRBD2
j_gene: TRBJ2-1
v_gene: TRBV6-4
CDR3aa: CASSISGGANNEQFF
CDR3nt: TGTGCCAGCTCTATTAGCGGGGGGGCCAACAATGAGCAGTTCTTC

abundance: -
d_gene: -
j_gene: TRBJ2-7
v_gene: TRBV28
CDR3aa: CASSPGPPGEQYF
CDR3nt: TGTGCCAGCAGTCCCGGACCCCCAGGGGAGCAGTACTTC

abundance: -
d_gene: -
j_gene: TRBJ2-2
v_gene: TRBV11-3
CDR3aa: CASSLFEDGELFF
CDR3nt: TGTGCCAGCAGCTTATTCGAGGACGGGGAGCTGTTTTTT

abundance: -
d_gene: -
j_gene: TRBJ2-1
v_gene: TRBV4-1
CDR3aa: CASSQRDTAPSYNEQFF
CDR3nt: TGCGCCAGCAGCCAACGGGACACTGCCCCCTCCTACAATGAGCAGTTCTTC

abundance: once
d_gene: TRBD1
j_gene: TRBJ1-2
v_gene: TRBV28
CDR3aa: CASSLIGTDYGYTF
CDR3nt: TGTGCCAGCAGTCTAATAGGGACAGACTATGGCTACACCTTC

abundance: -
d_gene: TRBD2
j_gene: TRBJ2-1
v_gene: TRBV7-2
CDR3aa: CASSPSGSRNEQFF
CDR3nt: TGTGCCAGCAGCCCTAGCGGGAGTCGAAATGAGCAGTTCTTC

abundance: -
d_gene: TRBD1
j_gene: TRBJ2-7
v_gene: TRBV28
CDR3aa: CASSPRTGPSYEQYF
CDR3nt: TGTGCCAGCAGTCCAAGGACAGGGCCTTCCTACGAGCAGTACTTC

abundance: -
d_gene: -
j_gene: TRBJ1-2
v_gene: TRBV19
CDR3aa: CASSIGQHIPYTF
CDR3nt: TGTGCCAGTAGTATAGGACAGCACATACCCTACACCTTC

abundance: -
d_gene: -
j_gene: TRBJ1-2
v_gene: TRBV7-6
CDR3aa: CASSLAMGPAHGYTF
CDR3nt: TGTGCCAGCAGCTTAGCGATGGGCCCGGCCCATGGCTACACCTTC

abundance: -
d_gene: TRBD2
j_gene: TRBJ2-7
v_gene: TRBV6-5
CDR3aa: CASSYSPSGSSEQYF
CDR3nt: TGTGCCAGCAGTTACTCCCCTAGCGGGAGCTCCGAGCAGTACTTC

abundance: -
d_gene: -
j_gene: TRBJ2-2
v_gene: TRBV9
CDR3aa: CASSVHASFGSGTGELFF
CDR3nt: TGTGCCAGCAGCGTACACGCTAGCTTCGGGAGTGGGACCGGGGAGCTGTTTTTT

abundance: -
d_gene: -
j_gene: TRBJ2-7
v_gene: TRBV4-1
CDR3aa: CASSQFPGTNFEQYF
CDR3nt: TGCGCCAGCAGCCAATTCCCGGGAACGAATTTCGAGCAGTACTTC

abundance: -
d_gene: -
j_gene: TRBJ1-2
v_gene: TRBV10-3
CDR3aa: CAISESGLEGYGYTF
CDR3nt: TGTGCCATCAGTGAGTCTGGCCTCGAGGGCTATGGCTACACCTTC

abundance: -
d_gene: TRBD2
j_gene: TRBJ2-3
v_gene: TRBV7-2
CDR3aa: CASSRAGGISDTQYF
CDR3nt: TGTGCCAGCAGCCGAGCGGGGGGCATTTCAGATACGCAGTATTTT

abundance: -
d_gene: -
j_gene: TRBJ2-5
v_gene: TRBV9
CDR3aa: CASSVEAGTGNQETQYF
CDR3nt: TGTGCCAGCAGCGTAGAGGCGGGAACCGGGAACCAAGAGACCCAGTACTTC

abundance: -
d_gene: TRBD1
j_gene: TRBJ1-2
v_gene: TRBV10-3
CDR3aa: CAISAQGVSGYTF
CDR3nt: TGTGCCATCAGTGCGCAGGGGGTGAGTGGCTACACCTTC

abundance: -
d_gene: TRBD1
j_gene: TRBJ1-1
v_gene: TRBV7-8
CDR3aa: CASSFTGGEGLTEAFF
CDR3nt: TGTGCCAGCAGCTTCACAGGGGGCGAGGGTCTAACGGAAGCTTTCTTT